This entry is about one T cell receptor beta chain. No antigen is known for it. This sample stems from a study of cytomegalovirus exposure and HLA in healthy donors. Whole-study context: Among around 180 million T cells, an earlier analysis found roughly 100 million unique TCR beta sequences.

General study points: Later analysis placed DRB1 highest and HLA-C lowest in TCR association rates, which differed by HLA locus. A missense DCLRE1C variant was associated with V- and J-gene trimming of TCR beta chains in a later analysis, and an independent cohort replicated the association.

PCR used 60 Vbeta primers and 13 Jbeta primers. TCRdb keeps only in-frame clones here, not all; method: immunoSEQ multiplex PCR. The sample holds approximately 150,000 clones, roughly 80% seen once. Sequenced: PBMCs. The receptor was isolated from a male donor in good health and CMV-seronegative.

CDR3 DNA: TGTGCCAGCAGCCGGTTTACAGGGAGGGGGTTCAGTGAAAAACTGTTTTTT. Its protein is CASSRFTGRGFSEKLFF. The rearrangement uses TRBV7-9 and TRBJ1-4; tentative D call: TRBD1 (6 bases). Germline CDR1 SEHNR, CDR2 FQNEAQ (reference sequence). This CDR3 region has 17 residues. V lost 5 bases and J lost 7, with 23 bases in between.